This paragraph reports one T cell receptor beta chain. Profiled with immunoSEQ multiplex PCR; TCRdb holds only in-frame clones, not every one. The sample has about a million clones, approximately 75% seen once. The data originate from a study of shared clonotypes between healthy human individuals. Germline V gene lookup returns CDR1 MGHRA and CDR2 YSYEKL. Trimming removed 4 bases from V and 2 bases from J; junction bases left unmatched: 18. CDR3 length: 19 residues. The sequence was obtained from a man aged 18 to 29 in good health. Some clones in this sample may be carry-over from other donors' samples. The chain has TRBV4-1 and TRBJ2-3; 7 bases map to TRBD2. Sequenced material: memory CD4+ T cells from PBMCs. Specified subset: CD45RA-negative fraction. CDR3 DNA sequence: TGCGCCAGCAGCCCCCGGGGGGAAGGGTCGGGACGGTACACAGATACGCAGTATTTT. Translation: CASSPRGEGSGRYTDTQYF.